This entry concerns a single T cell receptor beta chain. The data stem from a study of blood T cell repertoires in COVID-19. The protocol was immunoSEQ multiplex PCR, while the TCRdb copy is restricted to in-frame clones and leaves out a portion. The data hold more than 150,000 clones, with approximately 88% observed a single time. The ends lost 0 bases at V and 4 bases at J; junction bases unmatched: 11. This CDR3 is built from 19 residues. Germline V gene lookup returns CDR1 LNHDA and CDR2 SQIVND (reference sequence). Sample: peripheral blood. V gene TRBV19 combines with J gene TRBJ2-1, with 11 bases aligning to TRBD2. The sequence derives from a woman aged 55-70 years with acute or convalescent COVID-19. The CDR3: CASSIEARLLAGVYNEQFF. The CDR3 DNA reads as TGTGCCAGTAGTATAGAGGCCCGCCTACTAGCGGGGGTATACAATGAGCAGTTCTTC.